The 27 T cell receptor beta chains presented below share a single source sample, sequenced in a study of blood T cell repertoires in COVID-19. Using immunoSEQ multiplex PCR, the repertoire was profiled, and TCRdb retains in-frame clones only, with some absent. The sample records approximately 440,000 clones, less than 95% being singletons. Material for sequencing was PBMCs or T cells enriched from blood (not recorded which). The origin of the receptors is a man between 18 and 35 years old who had recovered from COVID-19.

In DNA, the CDR3 is TGTGCTAGTGGTTTGGTACTACTCGGTAGTCACACTGAAGCTTTCTTT. This gives the protein CASGLVLLGSHTEAFF. The chain carries TRBV12-5 and TRBJ1-1, with D unclear. Germline V gene sequence: CDR1 LGHNT, CDR2 FRNRAP. The CDR3 length is 16 residues. Trimming pared 0 bases from V and 3 bases from J, leaving 14 bases between.

The genes are TRBV4-1 and TRBJ2-7; 9 bases map to TRBD2. CDR3 size: 16 residues. CDR1 MGHRA and CDR2 YSYEKL come from the germline V gene. After removal of 0 bases from V and 3 bases from J, the junction contained 6 bases not matched to a gene. As DNA, the CDR3 is TGCGCCAGCAGCCAAGACCATCTAGCGGGGAACTACGAGCAGTACTTC. This codes for CASSQDHLAGNYEQYF.

This chain links TRBV28 with TRBJ1-1; 7 bases agree with TRBD1. The CDR3 covers 15 residues. Germline V gene lookup returns CDR1 MDHEN and CDR2 SYDVKM. V lost 5 bases to trimming and J lost 5 bases; unmatched junction nucleotides: 11. The CDR3 nucleotides are TGTGCCAGCAGTCCCCCAGGGGGTTTGAGTACTGAAGCTTTCTTT. This sequence encodes CASSPPGGLSTEAFF.

The chain couples TRBV27 to TRBJ2-1, with 9 bases matching TRBD2. The V gene's germline CDR1 is MNHEY and CDR2 SMNVEV (reference sequence). This CDR3 comprises 16 residues. With V trimmed by 8 bases and J by 3 bases, 11 bases remained unmatched. The CDR3 reads CASSERAAGGYNEQFF. The CDR3 coding sequence is TGTGCCAGCTCCGAGAGGGCAGCGGGAGGCTACAATGAGCAGTTCTTC.

The V and J genes are TRBV7-6 and TRBJ2-1; 7 bases fit TRBD2. The V segment lost 0 bases and the J segment 6 bases; nucleotides outside the gene matches: 11. CDR3 length: 17 residues. Germline lookup yields CDR1 SGHVS and CDR2 FNYEAQ. CDR3 sequence (DNA): TGTGCCAGCAGCTTAGCCCCTTCGGCGGGAGCTAGCAATGAGCAGTTCTTC. Amino acid sequence: CASSLAPSAGASNEQFF.

In its sample, this clone was seen a few times. The V gene is TRBV28, the J gene TRBJ1-5; 7 bases agree with TRBD1. The CDR3 covers 14 residues. V lost 5 bases, J lost 2 bases, and 3 bases stayed unmatched. Germline values: CDR1 MDHEN, CDR2 SYDVKM. This CDR3 is CASSLGTGNQPQHF. CDR3 bases: TGTGCCAGCAGTCTCGGGACAGGCAATCAGCCCCAGCATTTT.

The rearrangement joins TRBV3-1 (or the pseudogene TRBV3-2) to TRBJ1-4, with 11 bases aligning to TRBD1. CDR1 is LGHDT and CDR2 is YNNKEL in the germline V gene (reference sequence). V was clipped by 6 bases and J by 6 bases; unmatched bases: 15. The CDR3 contains 18 residues. The CDR3: CASRPRGQGGLGDEKLFF. The CDR3 region has the DNA TGTGCCAGCAGGCCGCGGGGACAGGGGGGATTAGGAGATGAAAAACTGTTTTTT.

This clone was seen once. This chain uses TRBV6-5 with TRBJ1-3; TRBD1 aligns across 7 bases. The CDR3 sequence is 15 residues long. Losses at the gene ends were 6 bases for V and 3 bases for J; bases not matched to a gene: 8. Per germline, CDR1 MNHEY and CDR2 SVGAGI. CDR3 region: CASRDSRGSGNTIYF. For the CDR3, the DNA is TGTGCCAGCAGAGATAGCAGGGGGAGTGGAAACACCATATATTTT.

The V and J genes are TRBV28 and TRBJ2-7; TRBD2 aligns across 15 bases. CDR1 is MDHEN and CDR2 is SYDVKM in the germline V gene. The CDR3 length is 18 residues. The J segment lost 0 bases and the V segment lost 5 bases, leaving 8 bases of the junction unmatched. This CDR3 reads CASSLGLAGGKSSYEQYF. As DNA, the CDR3 is TGTGCCAGCAGTCTCGGACTAGCGGGAGGGAAAAGCTCCTACGAGCAGTACTTC.

V usage is TRBV3-1 (or the pseudogene TRBV3-2) and J usage is TRBJ2-5; D is unresolved. With 0 bases removed from V and 5 bases from J, the gap between germline ends came to 16 bases. The length of the CDR3 is 16 residues. The germline CDR1 and CDR2 sequences are LGHDT and YNNKEL (reference sequence). The chain's CDR3 is CASSQDMALYGETQYF. DNA of the CDR3: TGTGCCAGCAGCCAAGACATGGCACTCTACGGGGAGACCCAGTACTTC.

This rearrangement joins TRBV4-1 to TRBJ1-1; 7 nucleotides line up with TRBD1. After removal of 7 bases from V and 2 bases from J, the junction contained 4 bases not matched to a gene. The CDR3 has 13 amino acids. CDR1 and CDR2 (germline): MGHRA, YSYEKL. The CDR3 DNA is TGCGCCAGCACCAGGACAGGCAACACTGAAGCTTTCTTT. Its protein is CASTRTGNTEAFF.

The chain combines TRBV12-3 or TRBV12-4 with TRBJ2-1; D gene ambiguous. Trimming left V 1 base short and J 10 bases short, with 5 bases between. The CDR3 runs to 11 residues. DNA for the CDR3: TGTGCCAGCAGTTTAGAGAGGGAGCAGTTCTTC. Its protein is CASSLEREQFF.

The J gene is TRBJ1-2, the V gene TRBV6-6; 7 nucleotides match TRBD1. V was clipped by 4 bases and J by 1 base; unmatched bases: 3. This CDR3 contains 14 residues. The germline V gene has CDR1 MNHNY and CDR2 SVGAGI (reference sequence). The CDR3: CASSLGQINYGYTF. CDR3 DNA: TGTGCCAGCAGTTTGGGACAGATTAACTATGGCTACACCTTC.

Details on this clone: This same CDR3 is encoded by further DNA sequences in the sample. The chain carries TRBV10-3 and TRBJ1-2; 7 nucleotides line up with TRBD1. CDR3 size: 13 residues. V dropped 4 bases and J dropped 3; count of bases not matched to a gene: 2. Germline V lookup: CDR1 ENHRY, CDR2 SYGVKD. The CDR3 reads CAISGGQDYGYTF. CDR3 nucleotide sequence: TGTGCCATCAGTGGCGGACAGGACTATGGCTACACCTTC.

The chain joins TRBV28 to TRBJ1-1; TRBD1 matches 11 bases. The V gene end was trimmed by 4 bases and the J gene end by 7 bases; junction bases not matched to a gene: 2. The germline V gene has CDR1 MDHEN and CDR2 SYDVKM. The CDR3 runs to 13 residues. The CDR3 bases are TGTGCCAGCAGTTCCGGGACAGGGGGTGAAGCTTTCTTT. This codes for CASSSGTGGEAFF.

V usage is TRBV4-1 and J usage is TRBJ1-2; 7 bases match TRBD1. V lost 1 base and J lost 0; bases outside the gene matches: 8. The V gene's germline CDR1 is MGHRA and CDR2 YSYEKL. The CDR3 is made up of 17 amino acids. The CDR3 DNA sequence: TGCGCCAGCAGCCAAGTTGAGGGACAGACCGCTAACTATGGCTACACCTTC. Translated, it gives CASSQVEGQTANYGYTF.

This clone turned up a few times. The chain couples TRBV7-3 to TRBJ2-1; TRBD2 matches at 8 bases. J gave up 12 bases and V 2 bases, and 6 bases lay outside the gene matches. From germline, CDR1 is SGHTA and CDR2 FQGTGA. This CDR3 is 13 amino acids long. The CDR3 reads CASSLVRTSGQFF. The CDR3 bases are TGTGCCAGCAGCTTAGTTCGAACTAGCGGGCAGTTCTTC. The full variable domain, rest sourced from reference TRBV7-3 and TRBJ2-1, is GAGVSQTPSNKVTEKGKYVELRCDPISGHTALYWYRQSLGQGPEFLIYFQGTGAADDSGLPNDRFFAVRPEGSVSTLKIQRTERGDSAVYLCASSLVRTSGQFFGPGTRLTVL.

V usage is TRBV28 and J usage is TRBJ1-5; 7 bases align to TRBD1. V gave up 6 bases and J gave up 7 bases; unmatched junction bases: 9. CDR1 and CDR2 (germline): MDHEN, SYDVKM. This CDR3 comprises 14 residues. CDR3 amino acids: CASRFTGVGQPQHF. CDR3 in DNA: TGTGCCAGCAGGTTTACAGGGGTAGGACAGCCCCAGCATTTT.

The CDR3 spells CASSLGQRETQYF. The CDR3 DNA is TGTGCCAGCAGCTTAGGGCAGAGGGAGACCCAGTACTTC. The gene calls are TRBV7-7 and TRBJ2-5; D is uncertain. CDR3 length equals 13 residues. CDR1 and CDR2 from the germline V gene are SSHAT and FNYEAQ (reference sequence). V shed 1 base and J shed 5 bases, with 8 bases lying between them. Full variable domain (remainder filled in from reference TRBV7-7 and TRBJ2-5): GAGVSQSPRYKVTKRGQDVTLRCDPISSHATLYWYQQALGQGPEFLTYFNYEAQPDKSGLPSDRFSAERPEGSISTLTIQRTEQRDSAMYRCASSLGQRETQYFGPGTRLLVL.

The genes are TRBV5-1 and TRBJ1-2; weak D call: TRBD1 (5 bases). Trimming pared 0 bases from V and 4 bases from J, leaving 13 bases between. CDR1 is SGHRS, CDR2 YFSETQ, per germline. The CDR3 is made up of 15 amino acids. CDR3 sequence reads: CASSLAQETIYGYTF. The DNA of the CDR3 is TGCGCCAGCAGCTTGGCACAGGAAACGATCTATGGCTACACCTTC.

The chain recombines TRBV5-1 with TRBJ2-3; TRBD1 matches at 8 bases. CDR1 is SGHRS, CDR2 YFSETQ, per germline. This CDR3 has 13 amino acids. V was pared by 2 bases and J by 4 bases, with 0 bases of the junction left unmatched. Here the CDR3 reads CASSLQGADTQYF. The CDR3, as DNA: TGCGCCAGCAGCTTACAGGGGGCAGATACGCAGTATTTT.

The rearrangement links TRBV7-3 to TRBJ1-2, with TRBD1 identical over 7 bases. CDR3 size: 14 residues. Losses at the gene ends were 2 bases for V and 1 base for J; bases not matched to a gene: 1. Germline V lookup: CDR1 SGHTA, CDR2 FQGTGA. The CDR3, as DNA: TGTGCCAGCAGCTTAGACAGGGATAACTATGGCTACACCTTC. Residues: CASSLDRDNYGYTF.

The rearrangement uses TRBV4-1 and TRBJ2-2; 8 bases fit TRBD2. The germline CDR1 and CDR2 sequences are MGHRA and YSYEKL. The CDR3 runs to 17 residues. After removal of 5 bases from V and 5 bases from J, the junction contained 13 bases not matched to a gene. CDR3 residues: CASSEKGSGEGTGELFF. The DNA of the CDR3 is TGCGCCAGCAGCGAAAAGGGTAGCGGGGAAGGGACCGGGGAGCTGTTTTTT.

This chain uses TRBV5-1 with TRBJ2-2; TRBD2 agrees at 10 bases. Germline V gene data show CDR1 as SGHRS and CDR2 as YFSETQ. After removal of 2 bases from V and 5 bases from J, the junction contained 3 bases not matched to a gene. The CDR3 runs 15 residues. The CDR3 coding sequence is TGCGCCAGCAGCTTTCTAGCGGGAGAAACCGGGGAGCTGTTTTTT. Translated, it gives CASSFLAGETGELFF.

The CDR3 here is CASSYSSGANVLTF. The CDR3 region has the DNA TGTGCCAGCAGTTACAGCTCTGGGGCCAACGTCCTGACTTTC. The chain recombines TRBV11-2 with TRBJ2-6; unclear D gene. This CDR3 is built from 14 residues. With 6 bases removed from V and 0 bases from J, the gap between germline ends came to 6 bases. CDR1 is SGHAT, CDR2 FQNNGV, per germline.

This sequence joins TRBV9 and TRBJ1-6; D ambiguous. Germline CDR1 SGDLS, CDR2 YYNGEE. The CDR3 spans 16 residues. V was clipped by 0 bases and J by 3 bases, with 10 bases between them. CDR3 DNA sequence: TGTGCCAGCAGCGTAGAGAACGGGAACTATAATTCACCCCTCCACTTT. Translation gives CASSVENGNYNSPLHF.

The V gene is TRBV10-2, the J gene TRBJ2-7; tentative D call: TRBD2 (7 bases). Germline V gene lookup returns CDR1 WSHSY and CDR2 SAAADI. Trimming shortened V by 6 bases and J by 4 bases, and 13 bases separated the two germline ends. The CDR3 sequence is 13 residues long. CDR3 in DNA: TGCGCCAGCAGGATGGGGGGGCGGTACGAGCAGTACTTC. Protein product: CASRMGGRYEQYF.